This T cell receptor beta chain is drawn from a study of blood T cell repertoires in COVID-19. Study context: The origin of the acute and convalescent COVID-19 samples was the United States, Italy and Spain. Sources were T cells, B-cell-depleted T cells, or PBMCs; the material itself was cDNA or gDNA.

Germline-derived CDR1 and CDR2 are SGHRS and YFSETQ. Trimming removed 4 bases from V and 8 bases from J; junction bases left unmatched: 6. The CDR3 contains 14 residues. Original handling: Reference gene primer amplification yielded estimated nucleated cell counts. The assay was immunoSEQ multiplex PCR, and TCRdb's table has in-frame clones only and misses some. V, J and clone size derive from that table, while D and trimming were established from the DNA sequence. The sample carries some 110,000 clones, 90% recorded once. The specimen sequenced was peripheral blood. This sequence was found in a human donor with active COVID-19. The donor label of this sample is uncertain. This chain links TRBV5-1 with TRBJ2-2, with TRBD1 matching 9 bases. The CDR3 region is CASSTGTGLGELFF. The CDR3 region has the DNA TGCGCCAGCAGCACTGGGACAGGGCTGGGGGAGCTGTTTTTT.